Presented here are 27 T cell receptor beta chains from one specimen sequenced in a study of CD8+ T cells in alopecia areata. Sequencing templates came from extracted RNA that was reverse transcribed into cDNA. Measured with immunoSEQ multiplex PCR; TCRdb has only the in-frame clones, and not every one. The table lists around 110,000 clones, 84% of them singletons. Treatment defined: oral pan-JAK inhibitor, 5-10 mg twice daily. This sample comprised CD8+ T cells sorted from blood, obtained at week 24, from a patient treated with tofacitinib. The receptors derive from a human donor with alopecia areata.

This chain links TRBV6-6 with TRBJ1-2; D uncertain. V lost 0 bases to trimming and J lost 2 bases, with 4 bases between them. CDR3 length: 13 residues. Germline V CDR1 and CDR2: MNHNY, SVGAGI (reference sequence). The CDR3 is CASSYSENYGYTF. CDR3 nucleotides: TGTGCCAGCAGTTACTCGGAAAACTATGGCTACACCTTC.

The rearrangement uses TRBV29-1 and TRBJ1-2, with 7 bases fitting TRBD1. V trimming: 3 bases; J trimming: 1 base; junction bases outside the gene matches: 2. This CDR3 spans 13 amino acids. Germline V CDR1 and CDR2: SQVTM, ANQGSEA. Written as DNA, the CDR3 is TGCAGCGTTGAGGGGACAGATAACTATGGCTACACCTTC. Translation: CSVEGTDNYGYTF. Complete variable domain (other parts from reference TRBV29-1 and TRBJ1-2): SAVISQKPSRDICQRGTSLTIQCQVDSQVTMMFWYRQQPGQSLTLIATANQGSEATYESGFVIDKFPISRPNLTFSTLTVSNMSPEDSSIYLCSVEGTDNYGYTFGSGTRLTVV.

The chain combines TRBV7-8 with TRBJ2-3; 12 bases line up with TRBD1. V was pared by 3 bases and J by 0 bases, with 4 bases of the junction left unmatched. The CDR3 extends over 17 amino acids. Per germline, CDR1 SGHVS and CDR2 FQNEAQ. The CDR3 here is CASSFGTGGPSTDTQYF. As DNA, the CDR3 is TGTGCCAGCAGCTTTGGGACAGGGGGCCCTAGCACAGATACGCAGTATTTT.

This clone was counted a single time. This chain links TRBV4-1 with TRBJ2-7, with D tentatively TRBD2 (5 bases). Per the germline V gene, CDR1 is MGHRA and CDR2 is YSYEKL. Trimming stripped 0 bases from V and 3 bases from J, with 12 bases between. The CDR3 loop spans 15 amino acids. CDR3 nucleotides: TGCGCCAGCAGCCAAGAGACTGGACTTTACTACGAGCAGTACTTC. Translating gives CASSQETGLYYEQYF.

The J gene is TRBJ2-1, the V gene TRBV7-2, with TRBD2 identical over 8 bases. J was trimmed by 4 bases and V by 4 bases; bases with no gene match: 6. CDR3 size: 15 residues. Per the germline V gene, CDR1 is SGHTA and CDR2 is FQGNSA. CDR3 bases: TGTGCCAGCAGCTCCCTGTCGGGGGGGTACAATGAGCAGTTCTTC. This translates into CASSSLSGGYNEQFF. Together with reference TRBV7-2 and TRBJ2-1, the CDR3 gives the full variable domain: GAGVSQSPSNKVTEKGKDVELRCDPISGHTALYWYRQSLGQGLEFLIYFQGNSAPDKSGLPSDRFSAERTGGSVSTLTIQRTQQEDSAVYLCASSSLSGGYNEQFFGPGTRLTVL.

The rearrangement links TRBV21-1 to TRBJ2-1; the D call in the table, TRBD1, was not verified against the DNA. TRBV21-1 is noted as a pseudogene. CDR3 size: 16 residues. As DNA, the CDR3 is TGTGCCAGCAGCAAAGACTGCGGACAGCCGATCAATGAGCAGTTCTTC. Translated: CASSKDCGQPINEQFF.

This clone was picked up a small number of times. The genes are TRBV7-9 and TRBJ2-3, with 11 nucleotides matching TRBD2. The CDR3 totals 18 residues. The germline gives CDR1 SEHNR, CDR2 FQNEAQ (reference sequence). J was trimmed by 4 bases and V by 4 bases; bases with no gene match: 13. CDR3 protein: CASSSTGKLAGDSDTQYF. The DNA of the CDR3 is TGTGCCAGCAGCTCCACGGGGAAACTAGCGGGGGATTCAGATACGCAGTATTTT.

The chain uses TRBV7-8 and TRBJ2-7; weak D call: TRBD2 (7 bases). The length of the CDR3 is 15 residues. The germline V gene encodes CDR1 SGHVS and CDR2 FQNEAQ. With 5 bases removed from V and 2 bases from J, the gap between germline ends came to 16 bases. The DNA of the CDR3 is TGTGCCAGCAGCCCTCTGGCGGGGGCGACCTACGAGCAGTACTTC. It translates to CASSPLAGATYEQYF.

The chain has TRBV5-6 and TRBJ1-1, with 9 nucleotides matching TRBD1. The trim removed 4 bases at V and 6 bases at J, leaving 4 bases unmatched. The CDR3 length is 13 residues. The germline V gene encodes CDR1 SGHDT and CDR2 YYEEEE. CDR3 sequence reads: CASSQQGAAEAFF. The CDR3 DNA sequence: TGTGCCAGCAGCCAACAGGGGGCTGCTGAAGCTTTCTTT.

This clone was found once. The chain couples TRBV19 to TRBJ2-7; 8 nucleotides line up with TRBD2. CDR1 is LNHDA, CDR2 SQIVND, per germline (reference sequence). Losses at the gene ends were 3 bases for V and 7 bases for J; bases not matched to a gene: 2. This CDR3 comprises 12 residues. CDR3 sequence (DNA): TGTGCCAGTAGTATGGGACTAGGGGAGCAGTACTTC. Translating gives CASSMGLGEQYF. Combining the CDR3 with reference TRBV19 and TRBJ2-7 gives the whole variable domain DGGITQSPKYLFRKEGQNVTLSCEQNLNHDAMYWYRQDPGQGLRLIYYSQIVNDFQKGDIAEGYSVSREKKESFPLTVTSAQKNPTAFYLCASSMGLGEQYFGPGTRLTVT.

This sequence joins TRBV6-5 and TRBJ1-5; D not resolved. Germline V gives CDR1 MNHEY, CDR2 SVGAGI. Trimming removed 0 bases from V and 5 bases from J, with 8 bases in between. The CDR3 consists of 14 residues. CDR3: CASSYSTADQPQHF. Here the CDR3 DNA reads TGTGCCAGCAGTTACTCGACGGCTGATCAGCCCCAGCATTTT.

V usage is TRBV5-6 and J usage is TRBJ2-6; unclear D gene. Germline V gene data show CDR1 as SGHDT and CDR2 as YYEEEE. The V end lost 0 bases, the J end lost 0 bases, and 13 bases lay between the germline ends. The CDR3 has 18 amino acids. CDR3 loop: CASSLVQKILSGANVLTF. The CDR3 DNA follows: TGTGCCAGCAGCTTGGTTCAGAAGATCCTCTCTGGGGCCAACGTCCTGACTTTC.

The J gene is TRBJ2-5, the V gene TRBV4-2; 9 bases align to TRBD2. Per germline, CDR1 LGHNA and CDR2 YNFKEQ. The CDR3 has 18 residues. V was pared by 0 bases and J by 4 bases, with 12 bases of the junction left unmatched. CDR3 loop: CASSQDTPGAGGGETQYF. The DNA for the CDR3 is TGTGCCAGCAGCCAAGATACCCCGGGAGCGGGGGGCGGAGAGACCCAGTACTTC.

As concerns this clone: One end of the junction does not line up with germline, which may come from a read error. The CDR3 spells CASSLSERDYEQCF. Written as DNA, the CDR3 is TGTGCCAGCAGTTTATCGGAGAGGGACTACGAGCAGTGCTTC. The chain has TRBV27 and TRBJ2-7; TRBD2 agrees at 7 bases. The germline gives CDR1 MNHEY, CDR2 SMNVEV (reference sequence). The CDR3 sequence is 14 residues long.

CDR3 nucleotides: TGTGCCAGCAGCCCACGGGACAGGGGGATGAGTGAGCAGTTCTTC. This gives the protein CASSPRDRGMSEQFF. The chain employs TRBV7-2 and TRBJ2-1; 11 nucleotides agree with TRBD1. CDR1 is SGHTA, CDR2 FQGNSA, per germline. With 5 bases clipped from V and 9 bases from J, the junction kept 9 bases outside the gene matches. CDR3 length: 15 residues.

The chain carries TRBV29-1 and TRBJ2-3; maybe TRBD2 (6 bases). V was clipped by 0 bases and J by 2 bases, with 9 bases between them. Germline V lookup: CDR1 SQVTM, CDR2 ANQGSEA. The CDR3 loop spans 14 amino acids. Here the CDR3 reads CSVEDRTNTDTQYF. CDR3 in DNA: TGCAGCGTTGAAGATCGGACTAACACAGATACGCAGTATTTT.

The chain links TRBV5-1 to TRBJ1-1, with TRBD1 matching over 10 bases. The CDR3 runs 14 residues. The ends lost 5 bases at V and 3 bases at J; junction bases unmatched: 4. The V gene's germline CDR1 is SGHRS and CDR2 YFSETQ. The CDR3 nucleotides are TGCGCCAGCAGTTCTGGGACAGGGGACACTGAAGCTTTCTTT. It encodes CASSSGTGDTEAFF.

The V gene is TRBV5-1, the J gene TRBJ2-7, with 8 nucleotides matching TRBD1. Per germline, CDR1 SGHRS and CDR2 YFSETQ. CDR3 length: 15 residues. After removal of 0 bases from V and 5 bases from J, the junction contained 7 bases not matched to a gene. CDR3 DNA sequence: TGCGCCAGCAGCTTGGGGACGACAGGGGAGGACGAGCAGTACTTC. Translated: CASSLGTTGEDEQYF.

V gene TRBV28 combines with J gene TRBJ1-6; D unresolved. Trimming took off 2 bases at V and 7 bases at J, with 3 bases between the two ends. The germline CDR1 and CDR2 sequences are MDHEN and SYDVKM. The CDR3 length is 12 residues. The CDR3 nucleotides read TGTGCCAGCAGTTTAAGGAATTCACCCCTCCACTTT. The encoded protein is CASSLRNSPLHF.

The chain has TRBV7-2 and TRBJ2-7, with D perhaps TRBD2 (5 bases). CDR1 is SGHTA, CDR2 FQGNSA, per germline. Between the trimmed V and J ends, which lost 4 bases and 3 bases, there was a span of 19 bases. The CDR3 totals 16 residues. CDR3 sequence (DNA): TGTGCCAGCAGCTACAGCCGGGATCTCGGAGACTACGAGCAGTACTTC. Translating gives CASSYSRDLGDYEQYF.

V gene TRBV10-3 combines with J gene TRBJ2-5; D may be TRBD1 (6 bases). CDR1 and CDR2 (germline): ENHRY, SYGVKD. V lost 3 bases, J lost 4 bases, and 21 bases lay in between. CDR3 size: 17 residues. The CDR3 loop is CAISETGTPELGETQYF. CDR3 nucleotide sequence: TGTGCCATCAGTGAAACGGGGACACCTGAACTAGGAGAGACCCAGTACTTC.

The chain joins TRBV7-9 to TRBJ2-7; TRBD2 matches 8 bases. CDR1 is SEHNR, CDR2 FQNEAQ, per germline (reference sequence). J lost 3 bases, V lost 5 bases, and 3 bases had no gene match. There are 13 residues in the CDR3. The CDR3 bases are TGTGCCAGCAGCCGAGCGGGGGACTACGAGCAGTACTTC. It is translated as CASSRAGDYEQYF.

V usage is TRBV4-1 and J usage is TRBJ2-2, with D possibly matching TRBD2 (6 bases). This CDR3 region has 15 residues. CDR1 and CDR2 from the germline V gene are MGHRA and YSYEKL. Trimming cost V 1 base and J 5 bases, with 11 bases left between them. The CDR3 loop is CASSQAGLMTGELFF. The CDR3 DNA sequence: TGCGCCAGCAGCCAAGCGGGACTTATGACCGGGGAGCTGTTTTTT.

V gene TRBV7-9 combines with J gene TRBJ2-3; the D gene is possibly TRBD1 (6 bases). CDR3 size: 15 residues. CDR1 and CDR2 (germline): SEHNR, FQNEAQ (reference sequence). Trimming removed 5 bases from V and 4 bases from J, with 16 bases in between. Here the CDR3 DNA reads TGTGCCAGCAGCATAAGGGGGAACCCCCCAGATACGCAGTATTTT. It is translated as CASSIRGNPPDTQYF.

V and J are TRBV6-1 and TRBJ2-7, with a possible D match to TRBD2 (6 bases). Trimming took off 2 bases at V and 0 bases at J, with 11 bases between the two ends. CDR1 MNHNS and CDR2 SASEGT come from the germline V gene. The CDR3 runs 15 residues. The CDR3 spells CASSERTIASYEQYF. The CDR3 nucleotides are TGTGCCAGCAGTGAACGGACTATTGCCTCCTACGAGCAGTACTTC.

The V and J genes are TRBV11-2 and TRBJ2-5, with 11 nucleotides matching TRBD1. This CDR3 has 16 residues. The germline V gene encodes CDR1 SGHAT and CDR2 FQNNGV. The V gene end was trimmed by 3 bases and the J gene end by 2 bases; junction bases not matched to a gene: 5. CDR3 protein: CASSLLGQGVQETQYF. CDR3 DNA: TGTGCCAGCAGCTTGTTGGGACAGGGGGTTCAAGAGACCCAGTACTTC. Full variable domain (remainder filled in from reference TRBV11-2 and TRBJ2-5): EAGVAQSPRYKIIEKRQSVAFWCNPISGHATLYWYQQILGQGPKLLIQFQNNGVVDDSQLPKDRFSAERLKGVDSTLKIQPAKLEDSAVYLCASSLLGQGVQETQYFGPGTRLLVL.

The J gene is TRBJ2-3, the V gene TRBV4-1; 8 bases are a match to TRBD1. CDR3 length: 16 amino acids. V shed 1 base, J shed 0 bases, and the junction held 3 bases outside the gene matches. The V gene's germline CDR1 is MGHRA and CDR2 YSYEKL. This chain's CDR3 is CASSQVWDRSTDTQYF. CDR3 nucleotide sequence: TGCGCCAGCAGCCAAGTTTGGGACAGGAGCACAGATACGCAGTATTTT.